One sample yielded the 20 T cell receptor beta chains listed below, sequenced in a study of regulatory T cells in long-lasting Graves disease. TCR beta libraries were built with iRepertoire HTBI primers and Arm-PCR of CDR3 regions. Via MiXCR, TCRdb re-called the multiplex PCR reads, giving one row per CDR3 protein. Counted here are roughly 350,000 distinct CDR3 sequences, about a sixth occurring once; the ten biggest clones make up 20%. The sample's time point: newly diagnosed GD, antithyroid drugs for less than 3 months. TCR sequences were obtained from RNA taken from PBMCs. The sample was also linked to a second study, of T cells in Graves' hyperthyroidism and ophthalmopathy.

The sequenced sample was peripheral blood mononuclear cells (PBMCs), obtained at new diagnosis, from a patient treated with antithyroid drugs. These TCRs come from a woman aged 18-35 years with Graves disease.

The sample holds many counts of this clonotype. The chain combines TRBV28 with TRBJ2-1; TRBD2 aligns across 12 bases. Germline CDR1 MDHEN, CDR2 SYDVKM. The CDR3 totals 17 residues. J gave up 8 bases and V 2 bases, and 10 bases lay outside the gene matches. CDR3 region: CASSLRGRLAGAHEQFF. CDR3 DNA: TGTGCCAGCAGTTTACGGGGCAGACTAGCGGGAGCACATGAGCAGTTCTTC.

This clonotype was counted only a few times. This chain joins TRBV14 and TRBJ2-5; the D is unclear. This CDR3 is built from 16 residues. Germline CDR1 SGHDN, CDR2 FVKESK. V lost 1 base to trimming and J lost 0 bases, with 12 bases between them. The CDR3 bases are TGTGCCAGCAGCCAAGTGTTCGGAGCGTACCAAGAGACCCAGTACTTC. Translation: CASSQVFGAYQETQYF.

In its sample, this clonotype was seen many times. The J gene is TRBJ2-7, the V gene TRBV5-1; 13 nucleotides match TRBD2. V was pared by 2 bases and J by 4 bases, with 9 bases of the junction left unmatched. This CDR3 contains 17 residues. Germline loops: CDR1 SGHRS, CDR2 YFSETQ. The CDR3, as DNA: TGCGCCAGCAGCTTCCCCGGGACTAGCGGGGCGAGGTACGAGCAGTACTTC. Its translation is CASSFPGTSGARYEQYF.

This clonotype was seen only a few times. The junction does not match germline at one end; this may be a read error. The V call is TRBV5-1, the J call TRBJ1-2, with a possible D match to TRBD1 (5 bases). Per the germline V gene, CDR1 is SGHRS and CDR2 is YFSETQ. CDR3 length: 14 residues. As DNA, the CDR3 is TGCGCCAGCGGCTTCGAATCAGGGAATTTAGGCTACACCTTC. Amino acids: CASGFESGNLGYTF.

There are many counts of this clonotype. V usage is TRBV2 and J usage is TRBJ2-1, with TRBD1 as a possible D gene (5 bases). This CDR3 spans 15 amino acids. V gave up 4 bases and J gave up 0 bases, with 10 bases separating them. CDR1 is SNHLY and CDR2 is FYNNEI in the germline V gene. The CDR3 DNA follows: TGTGCCAGCAGTGCGTTGCAGGGCTCCTACAATGAGCAGTTCTTC. It specifies CASSALQGSYNEQFF.

This clonotype came up many times. The chain employs TRBV12-3 or TRBV12-4 and TRBJ2-7; D remains ambiguous. CDR3 size: 12 residues. The V end lost 3 bases, the J end lost 6 bases, and 9 bases lay between the germline ends. CDR3 residues: CASSLSFGEQYF. The CDR3 DNA follows: TGTGCCAGCAGTTTGAGTTTCGGCGAGCAGTACTTC.

This clonotype was detected many times. The rearrangement uses TRBV3-1 and TRBJ2-1, with 7 nucleotides matching TRBD1. CDR3 length: 16 amino acids. Looked up from germline, CDR1 is LGHDT and CDR2 is YNNKEL (reference sequence). With V trimmed by 0 bases and J by 6 bases, 8 bases remained unmatched. This CDR3 reads CASSQEVRQGVNEQFF. The CDR3, as DNA: TGTGCCAGCAGCCAAGAAGTCCGACAGGGAGTCAATGAGCAGTTCTTC.

This sequence joins TRBV29-1 and TRBJ1-6; D is unresolved. The ends were cut back, 7 bases at V and 7 bases at J, with 11 bases in the middle. This CDR3 has 12 residues. From germline, CDR1 is SQVTM and CDR2 ANQGSEA. CDR3: CSAGGGNSPLHF. CDR3 in DNA: TGCAGCGCCGGAGGCGGCAATTCACCCCTCCACTTT.

There are many counts of this clonotype. The genes are TRBV7-9 and TRBJ1-2; no clear D gene. V was pared by 6 bases and J by 8 bases, with 16 bases between. Looked up from germline, CDR1 is SEHNR and CDR2 is FQNEAQ (reference sequence). The CDR3 sequence is 13 residues long. The CDR3 sequence: CASSSDGIPGYTF. The CDR3 DNA is TGTGCCAGCAGTAGCGACGGGATCCCCGGCTACACCTTC. The full variable domain, completed using reference TRBV7-9 and TRBJ1-2, is DTGVSQNPRHKITKRGQNVTFRCDPISEHNRLYWYRQTLGQGPEFLTYFQNEAQLEKSRLLSDRFSAERPKGSFSTLEIQRTEQGDSAMYLCASSSDGIPGYTFGSGTRLTVV.

This clonotype was observed many times. The chain employs TRBV30 and TRBJ1-2; no definite D call. Germline-derived CDR1 and CDR2 are GTSNPN and SVGIG (reference sequence). CDR3 length equals 13 residues. The V and J ends lost 1 base and 3 bases respectively, with 9 bases between them. CDR3 nucleotides: TGTGCCTGGAGTGGGCCCGGACACTATGGCTACACCTTC. It translates to CAWSGPGHYGYTF. The full variable domain, rest sourced from reference TRBV30 and TRBJ1-2, is SQTIHQWPATLVQPVGSPLSLECTVEGTSNPNLYWYRQAAGRGLQLLFYSVGIGQISSEVPQNLSASRPQDRQFILSSKKLLLSDSGFYLCAWSGPGHYGYTFGSGTRLTVV.

In its sample, this clonotype was seen a few times. The rearrangement links TRBV28 to TRBJ2-1; TRBD2 aligns across 12 bases. The germline V gene has CDR1 MDHEN and CDR2 SYDVKM. The CDR3 length is 19 residues. V gave up 4 bases and J gave up 0 bases; unmatched junction bases: 10. CDR3 nucleotide sequence: TGTGCCAGCAGTTCCCCCCGACTAGCGGGAGATGGCTCCTACAATGAGCAGTTCTTC. It encodes CASSSPRLAGDGSYNEQFF.

This clonotype appeared many times. The V and J genes are TRBV11-3 and TRBJ2-7; 7 bases match TRBD2. V was pared by 5 bases and J by 0 bases, with 4 bases of the junction left unmatched. Germline loops: CDR1 SGHNT, CDR2 YENEEA. There are 14 residues in the CDR3. The CDR3 DNA reads TGTGCCAGCAGCCGCCGGGGGGACTCCTACGAGCAGTACTTC. The encoded protein is CASSRRGDSYEQYF.

Ten or more counts support this clonotype. The rearrangement links TRBV2 to TRBJ2-7, with D possibly being TRBD2 (7 bases). Trimming removed 4 bases from V and 1 base from J, with 17 bases in between. Germline V gives CDR1 SNHLY, CDR2 FYNNEI. The CDR3 spans 16 residues. CDR3 bases: TGTGCCAGCAGTGCGGGGGGCCTTTGGGGGTCCTACGAGCAGTACTTC. The encoded protein is CASSAGGLWGSYEQYF.

The chain has TRBV7-3 and TRBJ1-6; TRBD1 is a possible D gene (5 bases). Germline V gene data show CDR1 as SGHTA and CDR2 as FQGTGA. The CDR3 runs 15 residues. Trimming removed 5 bases at V and 9 bases at J, with 17 bases between. CDR3 nucleotide sequence: TGTGCCAGCAGCCCCCCAGGGCGGGAAGGTTCACCCCTCCACTTT. Translated, it gives CASSPPGREGSPLHF.

The gene calls are TRBV6-1 and TRBJ2-1; D ambiguous. Germline CDR1 reads MNHNS; CDR2 reads SASEGT. This CDR3 has 12 amino acids. Trimming shortened V by 5 bases and J by 9 bases, and 11 bases separated the two germline ends. Written as DNA, the CDR3 is TGTGCCAGCAGTCGTGGAGACCTTGAGCAGTTCTTC. This gives the protein CASSRGDLEQFF.

This clonotype has ten or more counts. This chain links TRBV3-1 with TRBJ2-7; no reliable D call. Trimming pared 0 bases from V and 7 bases from J, leaving 7 bases between. The CDR3 has 12 amino acids. Germline CDR1 reads LGHDT; CDR2 reads YNNKEL (reference sequence). CDR3 nucleotides: TGTGCCAGCAGCCAAGATTCGCGGGAGCAGTACTTC. It translates to CASSQDSREQYF.

In its sample, this clonotype was seen many times. V is TRBV2 and J is TRBJ2-7; 7 bases are a match to TRBD2. CDR1 and CDR2 (germline): SNHLY, FYNNEI. CDR3 length: 12 amino acids. V lost 8 bases to trimming and J lost 0 bases; unmatched junction nucleotides: 1. CDR3 sequence: CASGRGSYEQYF. Written as DNA, the CDR3 is TGTGCCAGCGGGAGGGGCTCCTACGAGCAGTACTTC. The whole variable domain, filled in from reference TRBV2 and TRBJ2-7, reads EPEVTQTPSHQVTQMGQEVILRCVPISNHLYFYWYRQILGQKVEFLVSFYNNEISEKSEIFDDQFSVERPDGSNFTLKIRSTKLEDSAMYFCASGRGSYEQYFGPGTRLTVT.

V is TRBV12-3 or TRBV12-4 and J is TRBJ1-5, with TRBD1 matching over 10 bases. With 6 bases clipped from V and 3 bases from J, the junction kept 5 bases outside the gene matches. This CDR3 contains 15 residues. The CDR3 region has the DNA TGTGCCAGCAGATCCGGGACAGGGGACAATCAGCCCCAGCATTTT. As protein: CASRSGTGDNQPQHF.

This clonotype was found many times. The chain is built from TRBV20-1 and TRBJ2-1, with TRBD2 as a possible D gene (5 bases). V was cut by 6 bases and J by 3 bases, with 9 bases left in between. Germline V gene sequence: CDR1 DFQATT, CDR2 SNEGSKA (reference sequence). The CDR3 length is 12 residues. The CDR3 spells CSAARGYNEQFF. CDR3 nucleotides: TGCAGTGCCGCCCGGGGCTACAATGAGCAGTTCTTC.

The chain links TRBV10-2 to TRBJ1-2, with D possibly being TRBD1 (5 bases). The germline gives CDR1 WSHSY, CDR2 SAAADI. V was shortened by 6 bases and J by 5 bases, with 10 bases between the two germline ends. CDR3 length: 12 amino acids. CDR3 residues: CASRGRDYGYTF. Here the CDR3 DNA reads TGCGCCAGCAGGGGCAGGGATTATGGCTACACCTTC.